This record looks at one T cell receptor (beta chain) sequence and its context. The antigen is unknown. This sample stems from a study of T-cell memory formation after mild COVID-19. Study-wide points: Whereas later expanders leaned CD4+, clones contracting day 15 to 85 showed a balanced CD4/CD8 makeup.

TCRdb reprocessed the 5' RACE reads via MiXCR and lists one record per CDR3 protein. The sample holds 500,000 to 600,000 distinct CDR3 sequences; roughly 18% are singletons and the top ten take around 12%. The length of the CDR3 is 17 residues. Germline V CDR1 and CDR2: SGHTA, FQGNSA. J lost 7 bases, V lost 5 bases, and 14 bases had no gene match. Sequencing used PBMCs or a T cell subset sorted from them (not recorded which). The V gene is TRBV7-2, the J gene TRBJ2-1; 10 bases line up with TRBD2. This TCR derives from an adult woman who had mild COVID-19 (a few samples of this study predate the infection). Cell type and time point are not known. This chain's CDR3 is CASSQSPGSGGPNEQFF. CDR3 nucleotides: TGTGCCAGCAGCCAGTCCCCCGGTAGCGGGGGGCCGAATGAGCAGTTCTTC.